This T cell receptor beta chain is drawn from a study of beta chain features in type 1 diabetes. The CDR3 is 15 residues long. Germline lookup yields CDR1 LNHDA and CDR2 SQIVND (reference sequence). V shed 3 bases, J shed 3 bases, and the junction held 8 bases outside the gene matches. Study observations and caveats: TCRB CDR3s were moderately but significantly shorter in Type 1 diabetes patients in all four CD4+ subsets. PCR might favor shorter templates, but any such skew would affect patients and controls equally.

Expressed TCRB transcripts were sequenced, since all the RNA that had been isolated was reverse transcribed. Using immunoSEQ multiplex PCR, the repertoire was profiled, and TCRdb retains in-frame clones only, with some absent. The profile shows about 660,000 clones, about 14% of them singletons. This clone was seen only a few times. Its matching antigen is unknown. Sequenced sample: naive CD4+ T cells from blood. The gene calls are TRBV19 and TRBJ2-7, with 7 bases matching TRBD1. The clonotype originates from a man aged 18 to 35 with type 1 diabetes. The CDR3 DNA is TGTGCCAGTAGTATCTCTTCGGGACAGTTCTACGAGCAGTACTTC. Amino acids: CASSISSGQFYEQYF.